The 17 T cell receptor beta chains listed next were all sequenced from one sample in a study of blood T cell repertoires in COVID-19. Sequencing used immunoSEQ multiplex PCR; TCRdb keeps in-frame clones, though not all of them. The sample shows fewer than 150,000 clones, under 90% of them seen only once. The sample consisted of peripheral blood. The receptor set was obtained from a woman of 80 years or more in a cohort sampled during active or convalescent COVID-19.

In its sample, this clone was seen once. As DNA, the CDR3 is TGTGCCAGCAGCGCTGGGGCCTCTAGCACAGATACGCAGTATTTT. It is translated as CASSAGASSTDTQYF. V is TRBV9 and J is TRBJ2-3; tentatively, D is TRBD1 (5 bases). Germline V gene lookup returns CDR1 SGDLS and CDR2 YYNGEE. V was shortened by 3 bases and J by 0 bases, with 11 bases between the two germline ends. The CDR3 covers 15 residues.

This rearrangement joins TRBV4-2 to TRBJ2-2; D is possibly TRBD1 (6 bases). The V and J ends lost 0 bases and 4 bases respectively, with 15 bases between them. The CDR3 covers 17 residues. Germline assignment: CDR1 LGHNA and CDR2 YNFKEQ. CDR3 in amino acids: CASSQDSQGDGTGELFF. The CDR3 DNA reads as TGTGCCAGCAGCCAAGATTCACAGGGTGATGGCACCGGGGAGCTGTTTTTT.

The V call is TRBV7-2, the J call TRBJ2-3; TRBD2 matches at 15 bases. CDR3 length equals 17 residues. With V trimmed by 4 bases and J by 4 bases, 6 bases remained unmatched. From germline, CDR1 is SGHTA and CDR2 FQGNSA. This chain's CDR3 is CASSSRTSGGVSDTQYF. The CDR3, as DNA: TGTGCCAGCAGCTCCCGGACTAGCGGGGGGGTTTCAGATACGCAGTATTTT.

The rearrangement uses TRBV11-2 and TRBJ1-6; TRBD1 agrees at 9 bases. V shed 3 bases, J shed 8 bases, and the junction held 5 bases outside the gene matches. The CDR3 runs 15 residues. CDR1 SGHAT and CDR2 FQNNGV come from the germline V gene. The CDR3 spells CASSLRDRVYSPLHF. In DNA form, the CDR3 reads TGTGCCAGCAGCTTGAGGGACAGGGTTTATTCACCCCTCCACTTT.

J is TRBJ2-7 and V is TRBV7-9; TRBD1 matches at 11 bases. This CDR3 is built from 15 residues. Trimming removed 5 bases from V and 2 bases from J; junction bases left unmatched: 5. Looked up from germline, CDR1 is SEHNR and CDR2 is FQNEAQ (reference sequence). This CDR3 reads CASSQGQGATYEQYF. The CDR3 DNA follows: TGTGCCAGCAGCCAAGGACAGGGGGCGACCTACGAGCAGTACTTC.

The chain joins TRBV28 to TRBJ1-5; D may be TRBD1 (5 bases). The germline V and J ends were trimmed by 6 bases and 2 bases, with 14 bases remaining between them. Germline V gene lookup returns CDR1 MDHEN and CDR2 SYDVKM. The CDR3 is made up of 15 amino acids. This CDR3 reads CASRVGGTGNQPQHF. The CDR3 DNA reads TGTGCCAGCAGGGTGGGGGGAACTGGCAATCAGCCCCAGCATTTT.

The chain is built from TRBV7-9 and TRBJ1-1, with TRBD1 matching 7 bases. The CDR3 is 15 residues long. J gave up 1 base and V 3 bases, and 5 bases lay outside the gene matches. CDR1 SEHNR and CDR2 FQNEAQ come from the germline V gene (reference sequence). The CDR3 loop reads CASSLGRGANTEAFF. CDR3 nucleotides: TGTGCCAGCAGCTTGGGCAGGGGGGCGAACACTGAAGCTTTCTTT.

J is TRBJ1-1 and V is TRBV5-1; D ambiguous. The V gene lost 3 bases and the J gene lost 6 bases, with 15 bases spanning the gap. CDR3 length equals 14 residues. CDR1 SGHRS and CDR2 YFSETQ come from the germline V gene. CDR3 bases: TGCGCCAGCAGCTCGTCGTCAGGAGGGCCTGAAGCTTTCTTT. It yields the protein CASSSSSGGPEAFF.

This chain joins TRBV4-1 and TRBJ1-2, with 7 bases fitting TRBD1. The J segment lost 4 bases and the V segment lost 1 base, leaving 9 bases of the junction unmatched. Germline V CDR1 and CDR2: MGHRA, YSYEKL. The CDR3 loop spans 16 amino acids. The CDR3 spells CASSQANRQGPYGYTF. As DNA, the CDR3 is TGCGCCAGCAGCCAAGCAAACAGACAGGGACCCTATGGCTACACCTTC.

This chain links TRBV6-2 or TRBV6-3 with TRBJ1-1; TRBD1 matches at 10 bases. This CDR3 is built from 15 residues. V shed 5 bases and J 3 bases; nucleotides not matched to a gene: 6. The germline CDR1 and CDR2 sequences are MNHEY and SVGEGT. The CDR3 protein is CASSNRQGADTEAFF. The CDR3 nucleotides read TGTGCCAGCAGTAACCGACAGGGGGCTGACACTGAAGCTTTCTTT.

The rearrangement uses TRBV28 and TRBJ2-1; TRBD2 is a possible D gene (6 bases). Germline-derived CDR1 and CDR2 are MDHEN and SYDVKM. The CDR3 totals 17 residues. With 1 base removed from V and 5 bases from J, the gap between germline ends came to 18 bases. This CDR3 is CASSLSLTSRRDNEQFF. In DNA, the CDR3 is TGTGCCAGCAGTTTATCTCTTACTAGCAGGAGAGACAATGAGCAGTTCTTC.

The V gene is TRBV7-8, the J gene TRBJ2-2; the D is unclear. CDR1 SGHVS and CDR2 FQNEAQ come from the germline V gene. The CDR3 extends over 13 amino acids. V was cut by 4 bases and J by 2 bases, with 5 bases left in between. CDR3 amino acids: CASSSSNTGELFF. The DNA for the CDR3 is TGTGCCAGCAGCTCCAGTAACACCGGGGAGCTGTTTTTT.

V and J are TRBV12-5 and TRBJ2-1; D gene ambiguous. There are 14 residues in the CDR3. Trimming took off 5 bases at V and 0 bases at J, with 8 bases between the two ends. Germline-derived CDR1 and CDR2 are LGHNT and FRNRAP. The CDR3 coding sequence is TGTGCTAGTGGTCTGACACCCTCCTACAATGAGCAGTTCTTC. Residues: CASGLTPSYNEQFF. Looking up the rest from reference TRBV12-5 and TRBJ2-1 gives the full variable domain: DARVTQTPRHKVTEMGQEVTMRCQPILGHNTVFWYRQTMMQGLELLAYFRNRAPLDDSGMPKDRFSAEMPDATLATLKIQPSEPRDSAVYFCASGLTPSYNEQFFGPGTRLTVL.

The rearrangement uses TRBV10-3 and TRBJ1-6; 7 bases map to TRBD1. Germline trimming cut 2 bases from V and 5 bases from J; bases unmatched to any gene: 6. This CDR3 has 16 residues. Germline V lookup: CDR1 ENHRY, CDR2 SYGVKD. The CDR3 loop reads CAISEGQAGNNSPLHF. CDR3 nucleotides: TGTGCCATCAGTGAGGGACAGGCTGGCAATAATTCACCCCTCCACTTT.

This chain joins TRBV4-1 and TRBJ1-3; maybe TRBD1 (5 bases). Germline V gene lookup returns CDR1 MGHRA and CDR2 YSYEKL. Trimming pared 0 bases from V and 0 bases from J, leaving 12 bases between. The CDR3 has 17 residues. This CDR3 is CASSQDAGVSSGNTIYF. CDR3 nucleotides: TGCGCCAGCAGCCAAGATGCGGGGGTGAGCTCTGGAAACACCATATATTTT.

This rearrangement joins TRBV10-2 to TRBJ2-7; 9 nucleotides match TRBD2. V gave up 8 bases and J gave up 4 bases; unmatched junction bases: 3. The length of the CDR3 is 12 residues. Germline CDR1 is WSHSY and CDR2 is SAAADI. DNA of the CDR3: TGCGCCAGCGGGACTAGCAGGTACGAGCAGTACTTC. This codes for CASGTSRYEQYF.

This clone appeared once. This sequence joins TRBV5-1 and TRBJ1-1; tentative D call: TRBD1 (6 bases). CDR1 is SGHRS, CDR2 YFSETQ, per germline. Trimming took off 4 bases at V and 0 bases at J, with 13 bases between the two ends. The CDR3 extends over 15 amino acids. The CDR3 loop is CASSRGAGLNTEAFF. The CDR3 coding sequence is TGCGCCAGCAGCCGGGGGGCAGGATTGAACACTGAAGCTTTCTTT. Complete variable domain (other parts from reference TRBV5-1 and TRBJ1-1): KAGVTQTPRYLIKTRGQQVTLSCSPISGHRSVSWYQQTPGQGLQFLFEYFSETQRNKGNFPGRFSGRQFSNSRSEMNVSTLELGDSALYLCASSRGAGLNTEAFFGQGTRLTVV.